This record concerns one TCR beta chain sequence. Its target antigen remains unknown. A much larger clone is a single base away; this may be a read error. The ophthalmopathy patients had moderately to severely active disease, with a Clinical Activity Score of 3 or higher, a NOSPECS grade of 4 or higher, and a disease duration of less than 3 months. Anyone with other autoimmune diseases, uncontrolled infections, pregnancy or lactation was excluded from the study. Clinical symptoms, serum thyroxine, TRAb, thyroid ultrasound and orbital computed tomography formed the basis of the diagnosis. Ficoll-Paque density gradient centrifugation was used to isolate PBMCs from around 10 ml of fresh peripheral blood. Total RNA was extracted with Trizol reagent and quality-checked on an Agilent 2100 Bioanalyzer. For repertoire sequencing, TCR beta CDR3 regions were amplified from RNA transcripts. The first round of RT-PCR was done with HTBI primers and the Qiagen OneStep RT-PCR kit, and was followed by a second round of multiplex PCR, then size selection and purification. Sequencing of the libraries was carried out on an Illumina HiSeq2000 in paired-end mode with 100 bp reads. As for the original processing: Reads were processed with SOAPnuke, discarding reads with adapters, uncalled bases, mean Phred below 15, or no exact constant-primer or identifier match. High-quality paired reads were merged with COPE v1.2.5. Each unique nucleotide sequence was defined as a clonotype, and clonotypes were aligned to IMGT TRB V, D and J references with MiTCR v1.1. The analysis was limited to V-J combinations with a frequency above 0.0001, which together covered just over 98% of the repertoires. A TCR clonal expansion and chaos score per V-J combination was defined as the ratio of F50 clonal expansion to chaos observed in the TCRdist matrix. Welch's t-statistics and random forest were used to reduce the features to about 12 V-J combinations, which were then used as input to a naive Bayes classifier. The Morisita-Horn index was used to measure how similar the thyroid and blood repertoires were. TCRdb ran its own pipeline on the public reads, namely fastp trimming at Q25 and MiXCR clone calling, and kept in-frame beta chains. Every CDR3 protein is listed once, alongside the most common genes and DNA of its rows. In this record, the V and J calls reflect TCRdb's handling and not the investigators' own analysis. This sample lists about 400,000 distinct CDR3 sequences; about 17% were detected once. The ten largest clonotypes hold around 1.5% of the sample.

This entry is derived from a study of Graves' ophthalmopathy and Graves' hyperthyroidism (dated by TCRdb to the late 2010s). About the investigation overall: Peripheral blood was collected at initial diagnosis, before any treatment. TCR beta repertoire signatures were used to distinguish Graves' ophthalmopathy from Graves' hyperthyroidism and to predict progression to ophthalmopathy. In total, 135 blood samples were TCR-sequenced: around 42 ophthalmopathy, roughly 77 hyperthyroidism and some 17 hyperthyroidism-to-ophthalmopathy patients. To explore V-J signatures distinguishing ophthalmopathy from hyperthyroidism, a discovery set of roughly 100 patients (43 ophthalmopathy, roughly 60 stable hyperthyroidism) was enrolled. An independent validation cohort was composed of roughly 19 hyperthyroidism patients and around 16 patients who later progressed from hyperthyroidism to ophthalmopathy. In several hyperthyroidism patients, the T-cell repertoires found in thyroid tissue were compared with those found in blood. Following sampling, methimazole starting at 30 mg daily was administered to hyperthyroidism patients, and high-dose intravenous methylprednisolone was administered to ophthalmopathy patients. For training and testing, the 100 or so patients in the discovery cohort were randomly divided in a 7:3 ratio.

Overall study results and their limits: Ophthalmopathy was separated from stable hyperthyroidism by the 13-signature model with more than 85% sensitivity and around 81% specificity in cross-validation and with 80%/75% in the test set. In validation, the model predicted ophthalmopathy progression with about 71% sensitivity and around 72% specificity; some 13 predicted patients were CT-confirmed with GO in a median of 6.5 months. No statistical method was used to set the sample size in advance, and the investigators knew which group each participant was assigned to. Among expanded thyroid clonotypes with frequency above 0.001, most also showed up in blood, which suggests that blood repertoires may reflect the thyroid immune response.

V is reduced by 5 bases and J by 9 bases, leaving a spacing of 19 bases between them. The CDR3, from cysteine to phenylalanine, totals 15 residues. Solely the CDR3 DNA is kept, with 45 bases framed from the first base. Via the germline V gene, CDR1 is SGHVS and CDR2 FQNEAQ. This TCR came from a woman aged 18 to 35 with Graves' ophthalmopathy. Donor details come from another sample of the same person, matched by shared clones. The V gene is TRBV7-8 and the J gene is TRBJ2-2; a tentative D call is TRBD2 (5 bases match). Sequenced input: peripheral blood. The CDR3: CASSHTGVGSRELFF. The nucleotide sequence is given as TGTGCCAGCAGCCACACGGGTGTGGGGAGCCGGGAGCTGTTTTTT. This CDR3, with the reference TRBV7-8 and TRBJ2-2 proteins standing in past its ends, gives the full variable domain GAGVSQSPRYKVAKRGQDVALRCDPISGHVSLFWYQQALGQGPEFLTYFQNEAQLDKSGLPSDRFFAERPEGSVSTLKIQRTQQEDSAVYLCASSHTGVGSRELFFGEGSRLTVL.